Here is one T cell receptor beta chain with its context. This clonotype was detected only a few times. It lacks a known antigen. Per-base quality was not reported, and no clone a single base away is much larger than it. The 35 to 40 donors, aged 6 to 90 years, were systemically healthy Caucasian individuals from Russia. Each donor gave about 10 milliliters of peripheral blood, drawn into EDTA-treated Vacutainer tubes. Ficoll-Paque density-gradient centrifugation was used to isolate PBMCs, with at least 7 million per sample. Total RNA was extracted from PBMCs with Trizol reagent, with at least 6 micrograms obtained per sample. For every donor, flow cytometry on a PBMC aliquot measured the percentage of naive CD45RAhigh/CD27high T cells. This sample is part of a study of blood T cells in healthy people across ages (dated by TCRdb to 2013 to 2016). Study-wide context: In model experiments, template switching captured about one uniquely barcoded TCR beta cDNA molecule for every two T cells. Using deep sequencing normalized with unique cDNA molecular identifiers, the study measured how TCR beta repertoire diversity changes with age. Four age groups were formed from the donors: young (average roughly 15 years), middle-aged (approximately 42), aged (under 70) and long-lived (approximately 78). To avoid experimental bias, donors of different ages were spread randomly across the sequencing lanes. For two donors (one aged 18 to 30 and one aged 80 or older), the study analyzed two additional independent replicas of 1 million unique cDNA reads from the same blood draw. General conclusions and limits of the study: Because donor CMV infection status was unknown, age-related changes in expanded clonotypes were potentially confounded. Compared with the aged group, the long-lived group had more naive CD4+ T cells, fewer expanded clones and increased TCR diversity, a pattern suggesting age selection. Estimates of total diversity from one million sequenced T cells were regarded as lower bounds and underestimates. The percentage of naive T cells measured by flow cytometry correlated strongly with observed TCR beta diversity. Conclusive comparison of naive and antigen-experienced compartments was prevented by the profiling of bulk unsorted PBMCs. As age increased, observed TCR beta diversity per million T cells dropped in a roughly linear way, and a significant reduction was already evident by age 40.

The cysteine opens and the phenylalanine closes a CDR3 of 13 amino acids. Only the CDR3 part of the read is kept: 39 bases, read in frame from the first base. V loses 2 bases of germline sequence and J loses 9 bases, and the interval between the two ends is 11 bases. CDR1 and CDR2 are drawn from the germline V gene: MNHNS, SASEGT. Libraries were prepared through 5' RACE. A second PCR of about 6 to 11 cycles was run with a J-beta primer mix and a sample-barcoded 5' primer. Each TCR beta cDNA molecule received a unique molecular identifier from a template-switch 5' adaptor carrying 12 random nucleotides. Each sample yielded at least 2.5 million CDR3-containing paired-end reads. First-strand cDNA was synthesized from all RNA with the Mint cDNA synthesis kit, primed by a TRBC-specific oligonucleotide. Following uracil-DNA glycosylase treatment, all cDNA underwent a first 18-cycle PCR with the universal primers M1SS and BC2_uni_R. From the authors' description of their analysis: Normalization of each sample was performed by random selection of 1 million high-quality reads, each carrying a distinct molecular identifier. Instead of being binned into consensus sequences, reads that shared molecular identifiers were thrown out. CDR3 identification, clonotype clustering and error correction used MiTCR with a Q25 quality threshold and the strictest error-elimination algorithm. A nonparametric unseen species model using Euler transformation provided a lower-bound estimate of total TCR beta diversity. TCRdb reprocessed the public reads (quality trimming at Q25 with fastp, clone calling with MiXCR) and kept in-frame beta chains. Each CDR3 protein appears once, grouped with its most common genes and DNA. The V and J calls come from TCRdb's annotation, not from the publication. This sample has 1.8 million or so distinct CDR3 sequences in its table, and about 39% of those were observed once. Roughly 23% of the sample is in the top ten clones.

The sequencing input was blood. The clonotype was recovered from a human donor in good health. Here the chain combines TRBV6-1 and TRBJ2-1; no D gene call is confident. The CDR3 reads as follows: CASSEIGWGEQFF. At the DNA level, the sequence is TGTGCCAGCAGTGAAATCGGGTGGGGTGAGCAGTTCTTC.